This T cell receptor (beta chain) was recorded in a study of CXCR3 chemokines and chemotherapy response in bladder cancer. From germline, CDR1 is MNHEY and CDR2 SVGEGT. This CDR3 spans 18 amino acids. V lost 4 bases, J lost 0 bases, and 8 bases stayed unmatched. In its sample, this clonotype ranks as medium-sized (0.01 to 0.1%). TCRdb itself ran the PCR reads through MiXCR, one entry per CDR3 protein. The sample consists of around 8,000 distinct CDR3 sequences, over 10% of them appearing once. The gene calls are TRBV6-2 or TRBV6-3 and TRBJ2-6, with TRBD2 identical over 8 bases. This receptor was taken from a human donor with bladder cancer that responded to neoadjuvant chemotherapy. This material was acquired from a patient whose treatment included neoadjuvant chemotherapy. The CDR3 DNA follows: TGTGCCAGCAGTTCCCCACGGGGGGGCTTCTCTGGGGCCAACGTCCTGACTTTC. Protein sequence: CASSSPRGGFSGANVLTF.